These T cell receptor beta chains were read from a single sample in a study of shared clonotypes between healthy human individuals. Data came from immunoSEQ multiplex PCR; TCRdb stores just in-frame clones and leaves some out. The sample carries 450,000 to 600,000 clones, approximately 79% recorded once. Sequencing input: PBMCs. These receptor sequences come from a middle-aged woman in good health. Some clones in this sample may be carry-over from other donors' samples. CDR3s leave out the opening cysteine and the closing phenylalanine or tryptophan. Fields, in order: J gene, clone size, V gene, CDR3 protein. Clone size, where shown, is once, few, many, or a class for clones that have expanded.

TRBJ2-6	few	TRBV25-1	ASQTGSSGANVLT
TRBJ1-2	.	TRBV19	ASSQTGRVGYGYT
TRBJ2-3	.	TRBV10-3	AISEPRDISTDTQY
TRBJ2-3	.	TRBV18	ASSPVASGRRDTQY
TRBJ2-1	.	TRBV11-2	ASSFAQGAGGNYNEQF
TRBJ1-1	.	TRBV10-1	ASSRTGGTEAF
TRBJ1-5	.	TRBV28	ASRTQDHSNQPQH
TRBJ2-7	.	TRBV28	ASSLDMNHEQY
TRBJ2-1	.	TRBV5-1	ASSYRTSGENNEQF
TRBJ1-5	few	TRBV28	ASRKNRGGNQPQH
TRBJ2-1	once	TRBV5-5	ASSRRGATSGRENEQF
TRBJ2-1	.	TRBV27	ASSLSREYGEQF
TRBJ2-5	.	TRBV19	ASSIPGGGRLTQY
TRBJ2-5	few	TRBV19	ASSIGGTGFQETQY
TRBJ2-3	few	TRBV27	ASSSVTSGRAPPDTQY
TRBJ2-5	once	TRBV28	ASSFPDAGKETQY
.	.	TRBV11-1	ASSWTSGRSEQY
TRBJ2-1	few	TRBV30	AWTGRGSYNEQF
TRBJ2-2	.	TRBV18	ASSPPGGLSSTGELF
TRBJ2-7	.	TRBV7-3	ASRKGQGTYEQY
TRBJ2-5	.	TRBV7-9	ASNPPSESRTQY
TRBJ1-1	.	TRBV30	AWKYFRDSEAF
TRBJ1-5	.	TRBV7-2	ASSLVRGGGQPQH
TRBJ2-2	.	TRBV11-2	ASSLGGGRTGELF
TRBJ1-1	.	TRBV7-9	ASNFGTTEAF
TRBJ2-6	.	TRBV10-3	AISEPTSGANVLT
TRBJ2-5	.	TRBV4-2	ASSQVRTSGRSGGETQY
TRBJ1-2	once	TRBV6-4	ASSPDLGAGYT
TRBJ2-5	.	TRBV9	ASSGSGREETQY
TRBJ1-2	.	TRBV4-2	ASSQDLREGGYT
TRBJ2-1	.	TRBV7-9	ASSQKIGSEQF
TRBJ2-5	few	TRBV27	ASSKGGTGGRETQY
TRBJ1-1	.	TRBV10-3	AISDPRGGAVAEAF
TRBJ2-7	many	TRBV5-6	ASSLGQGLHEQY
TRBJ1-2	.	TRBV6-1	ASSPSPNYGYT
TRBJ2-5	.	TRBV5-4	ASSPTGTNQETQY
TRBJ2-4	.	TRBV19	ASSIRSDRTKNIQY
TRBJ2-4	.	TRBV9	ASSSAGHSKNIQY
TRBJ1-5	.	TRBV19	ASSLTGNQPQH
TRBJ2-1	.	TRBV30	AWMQGYNEQF
TRBJ1-1	.	TRBV6-6	ASSLDVVTEAF
TRBJ2-2	.	TRBV6-5	ASSYSKGNTGELF
TRBJ2-6	.	TRBV5-1	ASSSSGRQGAGANVLT
TRBJ2-5	few	TRBV7-8	ASSLDRDRGRAETQY
TRBJ2-3	.	TRBV9	ASSVGLASTDTQY
TRBJ2-3	.	TRBV10-3	AISDGGTGSDTQY
TRBJ2-2	.	TRBV2	ASLGPDASTGELF
TRBJ2-3	.	TRBV5-1	ASSDVEGADTQY
TRBJ2-5	.	TRBV7-2	ASSPSLQTQY
TRBJ2-1	.	TRBV5-1	ASSLAASGDNEQF
TRBJ2-3	.	TRBV10-3	AIGQGEDTQY
TRBJ2-2	.	TRBV6-5	ASSSGTDGLF
TRBJ1-5	.	TRBV7-8	ASSLALGAGQPQH
TRBJ1-2	.	TRBV27	ASSTNRGRDYGYT
TRBJ2-7	few	TRBV7-2	ASSLETGTAYEQY
TRBJ2-2	.	TRBV7-6	ASSLGPRGTTGELF
TRBJ2-7	.	TRBV5-1	ASSARQGAYEQY
TRBJ1-1	.	TRBV25-1	ASSESLIGGFAEAF